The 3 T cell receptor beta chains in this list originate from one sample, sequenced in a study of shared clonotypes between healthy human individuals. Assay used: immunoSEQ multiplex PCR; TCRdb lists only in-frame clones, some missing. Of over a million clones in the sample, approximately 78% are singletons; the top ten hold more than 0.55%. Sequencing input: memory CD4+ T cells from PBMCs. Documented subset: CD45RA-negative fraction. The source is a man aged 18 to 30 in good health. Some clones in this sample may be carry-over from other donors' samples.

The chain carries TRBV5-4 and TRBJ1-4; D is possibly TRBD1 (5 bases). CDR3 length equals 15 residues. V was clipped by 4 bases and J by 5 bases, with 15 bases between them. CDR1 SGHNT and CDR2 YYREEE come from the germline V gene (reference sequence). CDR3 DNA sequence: TGTGCCAGCAGCCGCCTTCCGGGGCCGAATGAAAAACTGTTTTTT. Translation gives CASSRLPGPNEKLFF.

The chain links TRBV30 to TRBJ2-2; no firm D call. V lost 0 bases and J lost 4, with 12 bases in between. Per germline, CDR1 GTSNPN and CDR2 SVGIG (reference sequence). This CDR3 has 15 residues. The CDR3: CAWSVPWSPTGELFF. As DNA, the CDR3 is TGTGCCTGGAGTGTACCCTGGAGTCCCACCGGGGAGCTGTTTTTT.

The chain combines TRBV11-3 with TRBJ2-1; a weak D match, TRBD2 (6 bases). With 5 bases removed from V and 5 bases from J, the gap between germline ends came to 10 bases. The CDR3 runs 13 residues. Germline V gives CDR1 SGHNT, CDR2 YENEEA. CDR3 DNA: TGTGCCAGCAGCCGGGGACTTAACAATGAGCAGTTCTTC. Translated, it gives CASSRGLNNEQFF.